Below, one T cell receptor beta chain is given with its context. The source of the sample is a study of blood T cells in healthy people across ages. A second PCR of 7 to 11 cycles used a sample-barcoded 5' primer and a J-beta primer mix. Each CDR3 protein gets one entry after TCRdb re-called the 5' RACE reads with MiXCR. This sample has 1.5 million to 1.9 million distinct CDR3 sequences; approximately 43% occur once, and the top ten carry about 3.8%. The material sequenced was blood. The source of this sequence is a woman aged 18-30 years in good health.

Written as DNA, the CDR3 is TGCAGTGCTAGAGATACGGCAACAACCCCCCTCTATGGCTACACCTTC. This encodes CSARDTATTPLYGYTF. This chain joins TRBV20-1 and TRBJ1-2; D remains ambiguous. Germline CDR1 and CDR2: DFQATT and SNEGSKA (reference sequence). The CDR3 has 16 amino acids. The V gene lost 0 bases and the J gene lost 4 bases, with 18 bases spanning the gap.